One T cell receptor (beta chain) is described in this entry. What it binds is unknown. Germline lookup yields CDR1 MNHNY and CDR2 SVGAGI (reference sequence). The CDR3 covers 15 residues. Between the trimmed V and J ends, which lost 6 bases and 0 bases, there was a span of 14 bases. The data were taken from a study of T cell responses to AZD1222 COVID-19 vaccine. Whole-study findings and limits: Vaccine-associated CD4 TCRs spanned spike, dominant at 160-218 and 743-854. Without day 14 samples, only post-peak T cell repertoires were studied. Close to half of all spike-specific TCRs reportedly target regions of the variants that are unmutated.

Here immunoSEQ multiplex PCR was the method, and the copy in TCRdb shows in-frame clones only, minus some. The repertoire has 90,000 to 100,000 clones, 70% to 90% of them found once; the top ten carry about 12%. Pooled together were second doses at about 4 or about 12 weeks. The material sequenced was peripheral blood, taken 28 days after the second AZD1222 dose. The J gene is TRBJ1-2, the V gene TRBV6-6, with D possibly being TRBD1 (6 bases). This clonotype was sampled from an adult who received the AZD1222 COVID-19 vaccine. In DNA form, the CDR3 reads TGTGCCAGCAGCCGTGACCAGGGGTCTAACTATGGCTACACCTTC. This encodes CASSRDQGSNYGYTF.